This T cell receptor beta chain was sequenced in a study of Ad26.COV2.S vaccination and SARS-CoV-2 variants. Study-level background: The COV1001 Ad26.COV2.S trial arm included the donor. Whole-study findings and limits: In TCR breadth and depth analyses, total T cell responses may have been underestimated. Similar non-spike TCR breadth was observed in recipients of vaccine and of placebo.

Assay used: immunoSEQ multiplex PCR; TCRdb lists only in-frame clones, some missing. This repertoire shows around 450,000 clones, more than 75% found once; its top ten account for 3.6%. Noted treatment: some 20 received Ad26.COV2.S at low or high dose, single or two shots; about 5 received placebo; per-sample allocation not given. Sampling occurred on day 63 after the first vaccine or placebo injection. The vaccine delivered Wuhan-strain SARS-CoV-2 spike through an Ad26 vector. CDR3 length equals 14 residues. Germline CDR1 MNHEY, CDR2 SMNVEV (reference sequence). Trimming removed 3 bases from V and 4 bases from J; junction bases left unmatched: 4. Details on this clone: Antigen: not known.

V and J are TRBV27 and TRBJ2-7, with 9 positions matching TRBD2. The starting material was peripheral blood, obtained in a trial of Ad26.COV2.S vaccine versus placebo. The TCR sequence derives from a person between 18 and 59 years old who received the Ad26.COV2.S COVID-19 vaccine or a placebo. This chain's CDR3 is CASSLGGGDYEQYF. For the CDR3, the DNA is TGTGCCAGCAGTTTGGGCGGGGGGGATTACGAGCAGTACTTC.